This T cell receptor beta chain derives from a study of neurological immune-mediated disorders. Study-level information: Of around 35 multiple sclerosis patients, some 31 were relapsing-remitting and 3 secondary progressive.

Note on this clonotype: A much larger clone sits a single nucleotide away, making a read error possible.

Unsorted libraries came from 2 million PBMCs stored at -80 °C. TCRdb itself ran the 5' RACE reads through MiXCR, one entry per CDR3 protein. This table has about 55,000 distinct CDR3 sequences, around 4.2% appearing once. Material for sequencing was PBMCs. This clonotype originated in a man in his fifties with multiple sclerosis.

The CDR3 sequence: CASRNDGGKWDEQFF. Written as DNA, the CDR3 is TGTGCCAGCAGAAACGACGGTGGGAAATGGGATGAGCAGTTCTTC. V usage is TRBV7-2 and J usage is TRBJ2-1; no definite D call. Germline-derived CDR1 and CDR2 are SGHTA and FQGNSA. The CDR3 consists of 15 residues. The V gene lost 6 bases and the J gene lost 8 bases, with 20 bases spanning the gap. Full variable domain (outside the CDR3, taken from reference TRBV7-2 and TRBJ2-1): GAGVSQSPSNKVTEKGKDVELRCDPISGHTALYWYRQSLGQGLEFLIYFQGNSAPDKSGLPSDRFSAERTGGSVSTLTIQRTQQEDSAVYLCASRNDGGKWDEQFFGPGTRLTVL.